Presented here are 16 T cell receptor beta chains from one specimen sequenced in a study of identifying expanded T cells in peripheral blood. Produced via immunoSEQ multiplex PCR; TCRdb's table is partial and in-frame only. The sample includes about 110,000 clones, 88% of them seen just once. The sample taken for sequencing was blood. The receptors originated from a person between 18 and 69 years old in good health.

The chain joins TRBV7-2 to TRBJ1-3; no clear D. V was trimmed by 2 bases and J by 4 bases, leaving 9 bases between them. The CDR3 sequence is 14 residues long. Germline V gene data show CDR1 as SGHTA and CDR2 as FQGNSA. CDR3 sequence reads: CASSLMGLGNTIYF. CDR3 DNA: TGTGCCAGCAGCTTAATGGGTTTGGGAAACACCATATATTTT.

This clone has a single count. J is TRBJ2-7 and V is TRBV18; 13 bases agree with TRBD2. Germline-derived CDR1 and CDR2 are KGHSH and LQKENI. V lost 3 bases and J lost 4; bases outside the gene matches: 12. The CDR3 length is 18 residues. The CDR3: CASSPQAPTSGGAYEQYF. CDR3 DNA sequence: TGTGCCAGCTCACCCCAGGCCCCAACTAGCGGGGGGGCTTACGAGCAGTACTTC.

The V gene is TRBV7-9, the J gene TRBJ2-7; D is possibly TRBD1 (6 bases). V was trimmed by 1 base and J by 6 bases, leaving 10 bases between them. Germline CDR1 and CDR2: SEHNR and FQNEAQ (reference sequence). This CDR3 is built from 13 residues. CDR3 nucleotide sequence: TGTGCCAGCAGCTTAGTGACAGGCTCCGAGCAGTACTTC. It codes for CASSLVTGSEQYF.

The V call is TRBV19, the J call TRBJ1-2; 11 nucleotides match TRBD1. The CDR3 contains 16 residues. V dropped 4 bases and J dropped 3; count of bases not matched to a gene: 7. The germline V gene has CDR1 LNHDA and CDR2 SQIVND (reference sequence). The CDR3 bases are TGTGCCAGTAGTACCCGGGGGGACAGGGGGTACTATGGCTACACCTTC. Residues: CASSTRGDRGYYGYTF.

This chain joins TRBV2 and TRBJ2-5; the D is unclear. The germline gives CDR1 SNHLY, CDR2 FYNNEI. V lost 0 bases and J 1 base, leaving 3 bases between the germline ends. The CDR3 length is 13 residues. CDR3 protein: CASSEAPQETQYF. DNA for the CDR3: TGTGCCAGCAGTGAAGCACCCCAAGAGACCCAGTACTTC.

The rearrangement joins TRBV2 to TRBJ2-2, with TRBD1 as a possible D gene (5 bases). V shed 7 bases and J shed 5 bases, with 11 bases lying between them. Germline CDR1 reads SNHLY; CDR2 reads FYNNEI. CDR3 length: 13 amino acids. CDR3 protein: CASTPDNTGELFF. Written as DNA, the CDR3 is TGTGCCAGCACCCCGGACAATACCGGGGAGCTGTTTTTT.

The genes are TRBV18 and TRBJ1-1; D is ambiguous. This CDR3 has 13 residues. V was shortened by 5 bases and J by 2 bases, with 9 bases between the two germline ends. Per the germline V gene, CDR1 is KGHSH and CDR2 is LQKENI. In DNA form, the CDR3 reads TGTGCCAGCTCATCCGCAAGTAACACTGAAGCTTTCTTT. Amino acids: CASSSASNTEAFF. The variable domain in full, with the rest retrieved from reference TRBV18 and TRBJ1-1, is NAGVMQNPRHLVRRRGQEARLRCSPMKGHSHVYWYRQLPEEGLKFMVYLQKENIIDESGMPKERFSAEFPKEGPSILRIQQVVRGDSAAYFCASSSASNTEAFFGQGTRLTVV.

The chain links TRBV28 to TRBJ2-2, with 10 nucleotides matching TRBD2. V was clipped by 6 bases and J by 5 bases; unmatched bases: 9. The CDR3 has 16 residues. The germline CDR1 and CDR2 sequences are MDHEN and SYDVKM. CDR3 nucleotides: TGTGCCAGCAGCCCAGCGGGAGGGCCAAGTACCGGGGAGCTGTTTTTT. Translated, it gives CASSPAGGPSTGELFF.

The chain joins TRBV7-6 to TRBJ2-1; 8 bases map to TRBD2. Per the germline V gene, CDR1 is SGHVS and CDR2 is FNYEAQ. Germline trimming cut 4 bases from V and 2 bases from J; bases unmatched to any gene: 7. This CDR3 has 16 amino acids. The CDR3 protein is CASSSAAGGTYNEQFF. The CDR3 DNA reads TGTGCCAGCAGCTCCGCCGCGGGGGGTACCTACAATGAGCAGTTCTTC.

The chain carries TRBV11-2 and TRBJ2-7; D unclear. The CDR3 has 10 amino acids. Per germline, CDR1 SGHAT and CDR2 FQNNGV. V lost 5 bases to trimming and J lost 3 bases, with 2 bases between them. The CDR3 DNA sequence: TGTGCCAGCAGCCACTACGAGCAGTACTTC. Translation gives CASSHYEQYF.

The chain uses TRBV30 and TRBJ1-4; 8 nucleotides agree with TRBD1. The V gene's germline CDR1 is GTSNPN and CDR2 SVGIG (reference sequence). V trimming: 2 bases; J trimming: 9 bases; junction bases outside the gene matches: 11. The CDR3 is 15 residues long. CDR3 coding DNA: TGTGCCTGGAGTCCCTCTCAGGGGGCGATTCAAAAACTGTTTTTT. It encodes CAWSPSQGAIQKLFF.

CDR3 in DNA: TGCAGCGTTGTGAGCGGGACCCTTCTGAGCACAGATACGCAGTATTTT. This sequence encodes CSVVSGTLLSTDTQYF. This chain connects TRBV29-1 to TRBJ2-3, with 7 nucleotides matching TRBD2. There are 16 residues in the CDR3. V shed 4 bases and J 0 bases; nucleotides not matched to a gene: 10. Per the germline V gene, CDR1 is SQVTM and CDR2 is ANQGSEA.

The CDR3 DNA reads as TGTGCCAGCAGTCCCCTACTAGCGGGTTTCGACAATGAGCAGTTCTTC. Amino acids: CASSPLLAGFDNEQFF. This chain connects TRBV27 to TRBJ2-1; 9 nucleotides agree with TRBD2. Germline CDR1 is MNHEY and CDR2 is SMNVEV (reference sequence). Trimming cost V 5 bases and J 5 bases; bases outside gene matches: 10. The CDR3 runs to 16 residues.

The chain is built from TRBV19 and TRBJ1-2, with no clear D. The CDR3 has 13 amino acids. Trimming stripped 4 bases from V and 1 base from J, with 7 bases between. Germline V gene data show CDR1 as LNHDA and CDR2 as SQIVND (reference sequence). Here the CDR3 DNA reads TGTGCCAGTAGTACAAGATATAACTATGGCTACACCTTC. Translation: CASSTRYNYGYTF.

The chain is built from TRBV27 and TRBJ2-3; 10 nucleotides line up with TRBD2. Germline CDR1 is MNHEY and CDR2 is SMNVEV (reference sequence). The CDR3 covers 16 residues. Losses at the gene ends were 2 bases for V and 4 bases for J; bases not matched to a gene: 6. Here the CDR3 DNA reads TGTGCCAGCAGTTTAGCCCGGACTAGCGGCGCAGATACGCAGTATTTT. Its translation is CASSLARTSGADTQYF.

This CDR3 reads CASSSPGGISTEAFF. The CDR3 nucleotides read TGTGCCAGCAGTTCCCCGGGGGGAATAAGCACTGAAGCTTTCTTT. The chain is built from TRBV28 and TRBJ1-1, with a weak D call TRBD1 (5 bases). This CDR3 has 15 amino acids. V was cut by 4 bases and J by 4 bases, with 16 bases left in between. CDR1 is MDHEN and CDR2 is SYDVKM in the germline V gene.